The sample holds one count of the clone carrying this TCR beta chain. Its antigen is not known. This entry comes from a study of OX40 agonist ivuxolimab in advanced cancers. Across the whole study: Of the participants, roughly 40% had some prior anti-PD-1, anti-PD-L1 or anti-CTLA-4 therapy, which was allowed.

Germline V CDR1 and CDR2: GTSNPN, SVGIG (reference sequence). The CDR3 length is 17 residues. V lost 0 bases, J lost 5 bases, and 17 bases lay in between. Repertoires were generated with immunoSEQ multiplex PCR, while TCRdb's copy carries only in-frame clones and drops some. The sample records tens of thousands of clones, more than 85% being singletons. Study results and caveats: Expanded clones tended on average to be more numerous among CD8+ T cells than CD4+. Researchers did not establish what antigens the expanded peripheral T cells target. The 0.1-3.0 mg/kg partial responders had among the lowest clonal expansion.

This specimen consisted of CD4+ or CD8+ T cells sorted from blood, obtained in a trial of the OX40 agonist ivuxolimab. This chain uses TRBV30 with TRBJ1-6; weak D call: TRBD1 (6 bases). This clonotype was obtained from an adult with an advanced solid tumor such as melanoma, head and neck, liver or kidney cancer. CDR3 nucleotides: TGTGCCTGGAGTGTATCGGCTCGGGGGGCAGATAATTCACCCCTCCACTTT. It yields the protein CAWSVSARGADNSPLHF.